These 2 T cell receptor beta chains were sequenced from one sample in a study of T cell responses to AZD1222 COVID-19 vaccine. Repertoires were generated with immunoSEQ multiplex PCR, while TCRdb's copy carries only in-frame clones and drops some. The sample records about 160,000 clones, roughly nine tenths being singletons. The sample consisted of peripheral blood, taken on day 0 of AZD1222 vaccination. The source of these receptors is an adult in good health.

V and J are TRBV10-1 and TRBJ2-7; either TRBD1 or TRBD2 may fit D (5 bases each). Germline assignment: CDR1 WNHNN and CDR2 SYGVQD (reference sequence). Trimming removed 3 bases at V and 6 bases at J, with 15 bases between. This CDR3 contains 14 residues. CDR3 amino acids: CASSDAGREREQYF. CDR3 coding DNA: TGCGCCAGCAGTGATGCGGGCAGGGAACGCGAGCAGTACTTC.

This sequence joins TRBV4-3 and TRBJ2-5; no firm D call. This CDR3 is 10 amino acids long. The germline V gene encodes CDR1 LGHNA and CDR2 YSLEER. The V end lost 9 bases, the J end lost 1 base, and 3 bases lay between the germline ends. The CDR3 DNA follows: TGCGCCAGTTTCCAAGAGACCCAGTACTTC. Amino acid sequence: CASFQETQYF.